This T cell receptor (beta chain) comes out of a study of blood T cell repertoires in COVID-19. Looking at the study overall: Both acute and convalescent COVID-19 samples were obtained from the United States, Italy and Spain.

Method: immunoSEQ multiplex PCR; TCRdb's copy keeps in-frame clones and lacks some. The data show 200,000 to 250,000 clones, about 90% seen once. The receptor's source is a woman aged 25 to 39 with acute COVID-19. The material sequenced was PBMCs or T cells enriched from blood (not recorded which).

CDR3 amino acids: CAISEPGLAEETQYF. In nucleotides, the CDR3 is TGTGCCATCAGTGAGCCGGGACTAGCCGAAGAGACCCAGTACTTC. V gene TRBV10-3 combines with J gene TRBJ2-5, with 9 bases matching TRBD2. Germline V gene lookup returns CDR1 ENHRY and CDR2 SYGVKD. The J segment lost 3 bases and the V segment lost 2 bases, leaving 4 bases of the junction unmatched. The CDR3 is made up of 15 amino acids.